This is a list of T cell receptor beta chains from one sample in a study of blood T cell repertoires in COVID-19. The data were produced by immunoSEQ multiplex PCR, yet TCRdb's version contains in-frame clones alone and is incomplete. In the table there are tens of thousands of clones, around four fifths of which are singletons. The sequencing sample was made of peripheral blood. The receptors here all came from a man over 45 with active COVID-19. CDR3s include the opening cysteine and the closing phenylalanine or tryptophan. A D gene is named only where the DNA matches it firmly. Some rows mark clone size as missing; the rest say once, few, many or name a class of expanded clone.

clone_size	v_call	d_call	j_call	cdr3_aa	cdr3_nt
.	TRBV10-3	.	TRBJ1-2	CAIFGRYGYTF	TGTGCCATTTTCGGTCGTTACGGCTACACCTTC
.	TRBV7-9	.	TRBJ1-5	CASSLGGGNQPQHF	TGTGCCAGCAGCCTTGGGGGGGGAAATCAGCCCCAGCATTTT
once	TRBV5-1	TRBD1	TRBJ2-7	CASSYTGTGAHEQYF	TGCGCCAGCAGCTACACCGGGACAGGGGCCCACGAGCAGTACTTC
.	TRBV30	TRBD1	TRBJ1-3	CAWGQGLSGNTIYF	TGTGCCTGGGGACAGGGACTCTCTGGAAACACCATATATTTT
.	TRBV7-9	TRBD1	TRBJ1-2	CASSLDRDRGHGYTF	TGTGCCAGCAGCTTAGATCGGGACAGGGGGCATGGCTACACCTTC
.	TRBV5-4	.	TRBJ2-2	CASSQEGLAGELFF	TGTGCCAGCAGCCAGGAGGGCCTCGCCGGGGAGCTGTTTTTT
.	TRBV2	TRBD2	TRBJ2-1	CASSDFTSGSPDEQFF	TGTGCCAGCAGTGACTTCACTAGCGGGAGTCCCGATGAGCAGTTCTTC
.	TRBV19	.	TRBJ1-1	CASSIDVGQNTEAFF	TGTGCCAGTAGTATAGATGTGGGACAGAACACTGAAGCTTTCTTT
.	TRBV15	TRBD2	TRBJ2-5	CATSGSGGSRETQYF	TGTGCCACCAGCGGGAGTGGCGGGAGCCGTGAGACCCAGTACTTC
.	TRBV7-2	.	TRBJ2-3	CASSPEGGRAMNTQYF	TGTGCCAGCAGCCCCGAGGGGGGGAGGGCAATGAATACGCAGTATTTT
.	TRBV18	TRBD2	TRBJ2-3	CASSQGLAGSTDTQYF	TGTGCCAGCTCACAAGGACTAGCGGGGAGCACAGATACGCAGTATTTT
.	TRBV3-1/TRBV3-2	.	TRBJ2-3	CASSGRLPDTQYF	TGTGCCAGCAGCGGGAGGCTCCCAGATACGCAGTATTTT
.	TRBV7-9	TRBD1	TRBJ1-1	CASSLGTGVLKDTEAFF	TGTGCCAGCAGCTTGGGGACAGGGGTGTTGAAGGACACTGAAGCTTTCTTT
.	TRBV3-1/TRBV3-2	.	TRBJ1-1	CASSPWTENTEAFF	TGTGCCAGCAGCCCATGGACAGAGAACACTGAAGCTTTCTTT
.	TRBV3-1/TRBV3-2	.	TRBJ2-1	CASSQDHWEQFF	TGTGCCAGCAGCCAAGACCACTGGGAGCAGTTCTTC
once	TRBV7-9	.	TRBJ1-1	CASSPRWGVLGNTEAFF	TGTGCCAGCAGCCCCCGGTGGGGGGTTCTGGGGAACACTGAAGCTTTCTTT
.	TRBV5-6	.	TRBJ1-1	CASSPGQKNTEAFF	TGTGCCAGCAGCCCCGGACAAAAGAACACTGAAGCTTTCTTT
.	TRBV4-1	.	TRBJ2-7	CASSQFVRGDEQYF	TGCGCCAGCAGCCAGTTCGTTAGGGGCGACGAGCAGTACTTC
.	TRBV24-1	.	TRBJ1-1	CATSVTGSEAFF	TGTGCCACCAGTGTTACAGGGTCTGAAGCTTTCTTT
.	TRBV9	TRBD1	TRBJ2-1	CASSPRTGTNEQFF	TGTGCCAGCAGCCCCCGGACAGGGACCAATGAGCAGTTCTTC
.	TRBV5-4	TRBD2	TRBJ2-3	CASSSRAGGDTDTQYF	TGTGCCAGCAGCTCACGGGCGGGGGGAGACACAGATACGCAGTATTTT
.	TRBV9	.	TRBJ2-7	CASSGPGGHEQYF	TGTGCCAGCAGTGGGCCGGGGGGCCACGAGCAGTACTTC
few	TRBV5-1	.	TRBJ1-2	CASSLETVNYGYTF	TGCGCCAGCAGCTTGGAGACAGTTAACTATGGCTACACCTTC
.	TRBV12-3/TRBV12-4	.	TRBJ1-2	CASSTIGPGGYTF	TGTGCCAGCAGCACCATCGGACCGGGGGGCTACACCTTC
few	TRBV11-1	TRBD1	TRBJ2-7	CASSIGTGSSYEQYF	TGTGCCAGCAGCATTGGGACAGGGAGCTCCTACGAGCAGTACTTC
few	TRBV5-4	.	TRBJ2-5	CASSLNIETQYF	TGTGCCAGCAGCTTAAACATTGAGACCCAGTACTTC
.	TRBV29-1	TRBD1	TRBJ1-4	CSGWTGGSGEKLFF	TGCAGCGGCTGGACAGGGGGCAGTGGGGAAAAACTGTTTTTT
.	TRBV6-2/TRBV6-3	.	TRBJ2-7	CASSFLGDLKRGEQYF	TGTGCCAGCAGTTTCCTTGGAGACCTCAAAAGGGGCGAGCAGTACTTC
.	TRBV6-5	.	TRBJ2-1	CASRLRETALVF	TGTGCCAGCAGGTTGAGGGAGACTGCCCTGGTCTTC
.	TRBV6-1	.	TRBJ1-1	CASSEVRRNTEAFF	TGTGCCAGCAGTGAGGTGAGGAGGAACACTGAAGCTTTCTTT
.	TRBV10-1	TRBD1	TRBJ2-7	CASTRQGDPYEQYF	TGCGCCAGCACCCGACAGGGGGATCCCTACGAGCAGTACTTC
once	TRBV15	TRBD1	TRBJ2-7	CATSRSGQGSGEQYF	TGTGCCACCAGCAGGAGTGGACAGGGATCGGGGGAGCAGTACTTC
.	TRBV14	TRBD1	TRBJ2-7	CASSQPGTGNHEQYF	TGTGCCAGCAGCCAGCCCGGGACAGGGAACCACGAGCAGTACTTC
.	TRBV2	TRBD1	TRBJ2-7	CASGGTGHEQYF	TGTGCCAGCGGGGGGACAGGGCACGAGCAGTACTTC
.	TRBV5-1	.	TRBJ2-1	CASSYGLPGSYNEQFF	TGCGCCAGCAGCTATGGACTACCCGGCTCCTACAATGAGCAGTTCTTC
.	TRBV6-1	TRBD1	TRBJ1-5	CASSEGQGFSVGNQPQHF	TGTGCCAGCAGTGAAGGACAGGGGTTCAGTGTTGGCAATCAGCCCCAGCATTTT
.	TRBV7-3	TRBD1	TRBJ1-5	CASSIHRGGNQPQHF	TGTGCCAGCAGCATTCACAGGGGAGGCAATCAGCCCCAGCATTTT
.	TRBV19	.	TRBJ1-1	CASSHRRDTRGTEAFF	TGTGCCAGTAGCCACCGAAGGGACACACGGGGCACTGAAGCTTTCTTT
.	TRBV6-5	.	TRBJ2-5	CASSYSGGQEETQYF	TGTGCCAGCAGTTACTCGGGGGGGCAAGAAGAGACCCAGTACTTC
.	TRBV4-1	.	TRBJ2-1	CASSHPSGIGEQFF	TGCGCCAGCAGCCATCCCTCAGGGATCGGTGAGCAGTTCTTC
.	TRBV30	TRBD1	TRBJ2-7	CAWGTADYEQYF	TGTGCCTGGGGGACAGCAGACTACGAGCAGTACTTC
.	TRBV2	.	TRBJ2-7	CASSKNADTSISYEQYF	TGTGCCAGCAGTAAAAACGCGGACACCTCGATCTCCTACGAGCAGTACTTC
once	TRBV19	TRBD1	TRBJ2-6	CASSMEDRGYSGANVLTF	TGTGCCAGTAGTATGGAGGACAGGGGGTATTCTGGGGCCAACGTCCTGACTTTC
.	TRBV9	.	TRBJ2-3	CASTKSAGGTDTQYF	TGTGCCAGCACCAAATCTGCAGGGGGCACAGATACGCAGTATTTT
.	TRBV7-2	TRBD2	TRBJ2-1	CASSSRTSGDEQFF	TGTGCCAGCAGCTCACGGACTAGCGGGGATGAGCAGTTCTTC
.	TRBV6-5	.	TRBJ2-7	CASKMSGRGSYEQYF	TGTGCCAGCAAAATGTCGGGGCGGGGCTCCTACGAGCAGTACTTC
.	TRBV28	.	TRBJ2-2	CASSYLRGLSNTGELFF	TGTGCCAGCAGTTACCTCCGGGGACTTTCGAACACCGGGGAGCTGTTTTTT
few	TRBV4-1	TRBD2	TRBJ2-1	CASSQEWDYGGNEQFF	TGCGCCAGCAGCCAAGAATGGGACTACGGTGGAAATGAGCAGTTCTTC
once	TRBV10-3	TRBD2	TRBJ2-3	CAISREAGSADTQYF	TGTGCCATCAGCCGGGAGGCAGGGTCGGCAGATACGCAGTATTTT
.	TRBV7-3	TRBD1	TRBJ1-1	CASSPRQGIEAFF	TGTGCCAGCAGCCCACGACAGGGGATTGAAGCTTTCTTT
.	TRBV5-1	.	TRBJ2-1	CASSVGGTSYNEQFF	TGCGCCAGCAGCGTAGGGGGTACCTCCTACAATGAGCAGTTCTTC
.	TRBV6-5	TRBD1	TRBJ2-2	CASSRTGTGELFF	TGTGCCAGCAGCAGGACAGGGACCGGGGAGCTGTTTTTT
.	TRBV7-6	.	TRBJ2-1	CASTTSGIKGWEQFF	TGTGCCAGCACCACCTCCGGGATTAAGGGTTGGGAGCAGTTCTTC